What follows are 30 T cell receptor beta chains derived from one specimen sequenced in a study of human CD8 memory T cell subsets. By UMI-labeled 5' RACE, the TCR beta libraries were made. No DNA is given; TCRdb re-called the 5' RACE reads and lists each CDR3 protein once. Its table lists about 7,900 distinct CDR3 sequences. The sequenced sample was CD8+ T cells from PBMCs. These TCRs come from a human donor in good health.

The gene calls are TRBV9 and TRBJ1-1; TCRdb reports TRBD1, a call that lacks DNA to check it against. The germline CDR1 and CDR2 sequences are SGDLS and YYNGEE. The CDR3 extends over 13 amino acids. CDR3 in amino acids: CASSAGGTQEAFF. Based on the CDR3 plus reference TRBV9 and TRBJ1-1, the full variable domain is DSGVTQTPKHLITATGQRVTLRCSPRSGDLSVYWYQQSLDQGLQFLIQYYNGEERAKGNILERFSAQQFPDLHSELNLSSLELGDSALYFCASSAGGTQEAFFGQGTRLTVV.

J is TRBJ2-5 and V is TRBV6-2 or TRBV6-3; TCRdb gives TRBD2 as the D gene, but with no DNA this cannot be confirmed. The CDR3 is 14 amino acids. Germline CDR1 reads MNHEY; CDR2 reads SVGEGT. This CDR3 reads CASSSPLVRETQYF.

The chain carries TRBV9 and TRBJ2-7; TCRdb's D gene call, TRBD1, goes unchecked for lack of DNA. This CDR3 contains 14 residues. Germline CDR1 reads SGDLS; CDR2 reads YYNGEE. The CDR3 sequence: CASSGTGHAGEQYF.

The chain uses TRBV21-1 and TRBJ2-2; absent DNA, TCRdb's TRBD2 call cannot be checked. TRBV21-1 is designated a pseudogene. This CDR3 has 17 amino acids. The CDR3 sequence: CASSMEREIGNTGELFF.

The V and J genes are TRBV11-3 and TRBJ2-5. Germline V CDR1 and CDR2: SGHNT, YENEEA. CDR3 length: 15 amino acids. CDR3 protein: CASSLSRQYQETQYF.

This clonotype is identified as medium-sized from frequency. The chain joins TRBV25-1 to TRBJ2-7; without DNA, the TCRdb call of TRBD2 cannot be checked. Germline V gives CDR1 MGHDK, CDR2 SYGVNS. The CDR3 has 13 residues. CDR3 region: CASKPSSSYEQYF.

This clonotype is deemed medium-sized by its frequency. The chain couples TRBV6-2 or TRBV6-3 to TRBJ2-1; the TCRdb call, TRBD1, lacks DNA for checking. This CDR3 contains 11 residues. In germline, CDR1 is MNHEY, CDR2 SVGEGT. The CDR3 is CASSSGGEQFF.

This chain joins TRBV7-3 and TRBJ2-7; with no DNA, the TCRdb D assignment of TRBD2 cannot be verified. This CDR3 is built from 15 residues. Germline V gene data show CDR1 as SGHTA and CDR2 as FQGTGA. CDR3: CASSLLAGVPYEQYF.

The J gene is TRBJ1-6, the V gene TRBV13; TCRdb indicates TRBD1, and absent DNA this call remains unverified. The germline V gene encodes CDR1 PRHDT and CDR2 FYEKMQ (reference sequence). This CDR3 has 15 amino acids. Here the CDR3 reads CASSLQGLGNSPLHF.

The CDR3: CASNKLSYEQYF. The gene calls are TRBV28 and TRBJ2-7. This CDR3 region has 12 residues. Germline V gene lookup returns CDR1 MDHEN and CDR2 SYDVKM.

The chain recombines TRBV3-1 with TRBJ2-7; TCRdb lists TRBD2, though no DNA is available to test this call. The CDR3 has 14 residues. Germline V gene sequence: CDR1 LGHDT, CDR2 YNNKEL (reference sequence). CDR3: CASSPSGGSYEQYF.

The chain has TRBV5-1 and TRBJ2-1. The germline V gene has CDR1 SGHRS and CDR2 YFSETQ. This CDR3 is built from 16 residues. CDR3 sequence reads: CASRYRLDSSYNEQFF.

The chain is built from TRBV18 and TRBJ1-2; no DNA is available, so the TRBD1 call from TCRdb remains unchecked. Germline assignment: CDR1 KGHSH and CDR2 LQKENI. The CDR3 covers 13 residues. The CDR3 here is CASFTSEGNGYTF.

Considering frequency, this clonotype is medium-sized. This CDR3 reads CASSRTGGFTEAFF. The chain uses TRBV11-3 and TRBJ1-1; TCRdb calls TRBD1, which cannot be checked without DNA. This CDR3 contains 14 residues. CDR1 and CDR2 (germline): SGHNT, YENEEA.

The CDR3 protein is CASSFAGSPKETQYF. This chain uses TRBV7-9 with TRBJ2-5; TCRdb's D call, TRBD2, is unchecked because there is no DNA. Germline CDR1 and CDR2: SEHNR and FQNEAQ (reference sequence). The CDR3 extends over 15 amino acids.

The chain joins TRBV28 to TRBJ2-3; with no DNA, the TCRdb D assignment of TRBD2 cannot be verified. The CDR3 contains 15 residues. Germline CDR1 MDHEN, CDR2 SYDVKM. CDR3 sequence: CASRVTSGRVNTQYF.

This sequence joins TRBV20-1 and TRBJ2-3; TCRdb indicates TRBD1, and absent DNA this call remains unverified. This CDR3 comprises 14 residues. Per germline, CDR1 DFQATT and CDR2 SNEGSKA (reference sequence). CDR3 protein: CSARVPLIGYTQYF.

The CDR3 here is CASSVGGLAASETQYF. J is TRBJ2-5 and V is TRBV9; the D call of TRBD2 rests on TCRdb alone, since no DNA is present to check it. Germline values: CDR1 SGDLS, CDR2 YYNGEE. The CDR3 runs to 16 residues.

The J gene is TRBJ2-2, the V gene TRBV6-6; the TCRdb D gene call, TRBD2, has no DNA to confirm it. Germline V gives CDR1 MNHNY, CDR2 SVGAGI (reference sequence). There are 17 residues in the CDR3. This chain's CDR3 is CASSPDGTTANTGELFF.

This clonotype is medium-sized (0.01 to 0.1%) by frequency. The gene calls are TRBV12-3 or TRBV12-4 and TRBJ2-5; the D call from TCRdb, TRBD2, cannot be confirmed without DNA. The CDR3 runs 14 residues. CDR3 protein: CASSSLEGGETQYF.

This sequence joins TRBV28 and TRBJ2-7. From germline, CDR1 is MDHEN and CDR2 SYDVKM. There are 12 residues in the CDR3. CDR3 region: CASSDPSYEQYF. The variable domain in full, completed from reference TRBV28 and TRBJ2-7, reads DVKVTQSSRYLVKRTGEKVFLECVQDMDHENMFWYRQDPGLGLRLIYFSYDVKMKEKGDIPEGYSVSREKKERFSLILESASTNQTSMYLCASSDPSYEQYFGPGTRLTVT.

This CDR3 is CASTRVDWQNEQFF. The V gene is TRBV12-3 or TRBV12-4, the J gene TRBJ2-1; the TCRdb D gene call, TRBD2, has no DNA to confirm it. The CDR3 extends over 14 amino acids.

The genes are TRBV7-9 and TRBJ2-1; TCRdb's D call, TRBD1, is unchecked because there is no DNA. This CDR3 contains 11 residues. Germline lookup yields CDR1 SEHNR and CDR2 FQNEAQ (reference sequence). The chain's CDR3 is CAIWGANEQFF.

The J gene is TRBJ1-1, the V gene TRBV18. CDR3 length equals 19 residues. Germline assignment: CDR1 KGHSH and CDR2 LQKENI. The CDR3 spells CASSPGVSEPRIMNTEAFF.

The chain joins TRBV20-1 to TRBJ2-7; TCRdb designates TRBD1, a call that cannot be tested without DNA. The CDR3 consists of 14 residues. Germline CDR1 DFQATT, CDR2 SNEGSKA (reference sequence). The CDR3 spells CSARSGTGFYEQYF.

This chain links TRBV10-2 with TRBJ2-1; TCRdb gives TRBD2 as the D gene, but with no DNA this cannot be confirmed. The CDR3 spans 16 residues. CDR1 is WSHSY, CDR2 SAAADI, per germline. The CDR3 spells CASSEGLAGLYNEQFF.

The J gene is TRBJ1-4, the V gene TRBV15; the D gene TCRdb calls, TRBD1, cannot be checked with no DNA. Germline V lookup: CDR1 LNHNV, CDR2 YYDKDF (reference sequence). The CDR3 covers 19 residues. This CDR3 is CATSRDLLGRGSGNEKLFF.

The V gene is TRBV20-1, the J gene TRBJ2-7; TCRdb's D call, TRBD2, is unchecked because there is no DNA. In germline, CDR1 is DFQATT, CDR2 SNEGSKA (reference sequence). CDR3 length equals 13 residues. The CDR3 region is CSARLGLAGVRYF.

J is TRBJ2-3 and V is TRBV30; TCRdb designates TRBD2, a call that cannot be tested without DNA. The length of the CDR3 is 14 residues. CDR1 and CDR2 (germline): GTSNPN, SVGIG (reference sequence). CDR3 loop: CAWSVGAGRDTQYF. Variable domain in full (rest from reference TRBV30 and TRBJ2-3): SQTIHQWPATLVQPVGSPLSLECTVEGTSNPNLYWYRQAAGRGLQLLFYSVGIGQISSEVPQNLSASRPQDRQFILSSKKLLLSDSGFYLCAWSVGAGRDTQYFGPGTRLTVL.

This clonotype is labeled medium-sized based on frequency. The gene calls are TRBV7-9 and TRBJ2-1; TCRdb proposes TRBD1, but this gene call is untestable without DNA. There are 16 residues in the CDR3. The germline V gene has CDR1 SEHNR and CDR2 FQNEAQ (reference sequence). The CDR3 sequence: CATSSQTGDNYNEQFF.